Presented here are 9 T cell receptor beta chains from one specimen sequenced in a study of T cell repertoires in cytomegalovirus infection. Using its own MiXCR run on the reads, TCRdb lists one record per CDR3 protein. The sample has almost 550,000 distinct CDR3 sequences, about 15% seen once. Sequenced input: CD8+ T cells from PBMCs. These receptors originate from a human donor in good health (CMV status not recorded). Some clones in this sample may be carry-over from other donors' samples.

This clonotype was found many times. The chain links TRBV6-1 to TRBJ2-7, with a possible D match to TRBD1 (5 bases). V was shortened by 4 bases and J by 0 bases, with 10 bases between the two germline ends. There are 14 residues in the CDR3. The germline V gene encodes CDR1 MNHNS and CDR2 SASEGT. Here the CDR3 reads CASSAQTVSYEQYF. The CDR3 coding sequence is TGTGCCAGCAGTGCCCAGACAGTCTCCTACGAGCAGTACTTC.

This clonotype was counted a few times. The genes are TRBV7-6 and TRBJ2-3, with 9 nucleotides matching TRBD1. Germline V gene sequence: CDR1 SGHVS, CDR2 FNYEAQ. V lost 6 bases and J lost 3; bases outside the gene matches: 7. This CDR3 has 15 residues. The CDR3 reads CASRHNRGRTDTQYF. DNA for the CDR3: TGTGCCAGCAGACATAACAGGGGGCGAACAGATACGCAGTATTTT.

The sample holds a few counts of this clonotype. CDR3 nucleotides: TGTGCCACCAGTGATTTGCTAGCGGGAGGGGATGAGCAGTTCTTC. Residues: CATSDLLAGGDEQFF. The J gene is TRBJ2-1, the V gene TRBV24-1; 12 nucleotides match TRBD2. V shed 0 bases and J 8 bases; nucleotides not matched to a gene: 1. Germline CDR1 and CDR2: KGHDR and SFDVKD. The CDR3 consists of 15 residues.

The table lists this clonotype with a few counts. This rearrangement joins TRBV9 to TRBJ2-3, with a weak D call TRBD2 (6 bases). Germline CDR1 is SGDLS and CDR2 is YYNGEE. With 3 bases removed from V and 0 bases from J, the gap between germline ends came to 35 bases. CDR3 length: 23 residues. CDR3 protein: CASSAIPLIVCDGGCLSTDTQYF. Written as DNA, the CDR3 is TGTGCCAGCAGCGCCATCCCCCTAATCGTATGCGACGGGGGTTGTCTTAGCACAGATACGCAGTATTTT. The full variable domain, in which reference TRBV9 and TRBJ2-3 provide the parts outside the CDR3, is DSGVTQTPKHLITATGQRVTLRCSPRSGDLSVYWYQQSLDQGLQFLIQYYNGEERAKGNILERFSAQQFPDLHSELNLSSLELGDSALYFCASSAIPLIVCDGGCLSTDTQYFGPGTRLTVL.

This clonotype was counted only a few times. This rearrangement joins TRBV28 to TRBJ1-2; TRBD1 matches 11 bases. The ends lost 8 bases at V and 4 bases at J; junction bases unmatched: 3. Germline V gives CDR1 MDHEN, CDR2 SYDVKM. CDR3 length: 13 amino acids. CDR3 DNA: TGTGCCAGCGGACAGGGGGCGGGCTATGGCTACACCTTC. As protein: CASGQGAGYGYTF.

To note about this clonotype: A much larger clone sits a single nucleotide away, making a read error possible. The gene calls are TRBV6-5 and TRBJ2-1, with D possibly matching TRBD1 (6 bases). The CDR3 contains 14 residues. Deletions cut 3 bases from V and 9 bases from J, with 15 bases between. CDR1 is MNHEY and CDR2 is SVGAGI in the germline V gene. The CDR3 DNA follows: TGTGCCAGCAGTTATGCAGGGGAGTGTGGTGAGCAGTTCTTC. Its protein is CASSYAGECGEQFF.

About this clonotype: This may stem from a read error, because a much larger clone lies one nucleotide away. The V call is TRBV28, the J call TRBJ2-3; 10 bases line up with TRBD1. The CDR3 loop spans 17 amino acids. CDR1 MDHEN and CDR2 SYDVKM come from the germline V gene. The CDR3 DNA reads TGTGCCAGCAGTTCGAGGACAGGGGGGGCAAGCACAGATACGCAGGATTTT. Encoded protein: CASSSRTGGASTDTQDF.

Ten or more counts support this clonotype. The rearrangement joins TRBV19 to TRBJ2-3; 8 positions match TRBD2. Germline CDR1 LNHDA, CDR2 SQIVND (reference sequence). V shed 0 bases, J shed 4 bases, and the junction held 6 bases outside the gene matches. CDR3 size: 16 residues. The CDR3 sequence: CASSIEGLDFPDTQYF. As DNA, the CDR3 is TGTGCCAGTAGTATAGAGGGACTAGATTTCCCAGATACGCAGTATTTT.

This chain links TRBV28 with TRBJ1-2; D is uncertain. Between the trimmed V and J ends, which lost 3 bases and 2 bases, there was a span of 22 bases. CDR1 and CDR2 (germline): MDHEN, SYDVKM. CDR3 length: 18 amino acids. The CDR3 nucleotides read TGTGCCAGCAGTTTCGGCACCAGGCTCGGCAGCGGGAACTATGGCTACACCTTC. Translated, it gives CASSFGTRLGSGNYGYTF.